This T cell receptor (beta chain) is drawn from a study of blood T cell repertoires in COVID-19. On the study more broadly: PBMCs, B-cell-depleted T cells, or T cells were the source of the cDNA or gDNA that made up the material.

Two negative PCRs, clearance, or symptom resolution had been documented for recovered Cohort 3 donors. Authors' processing steps: Amplifying reference gene primers gave estimates of nucleated cell counts. The method was immunoSEQ multiplex PCR; TCRdb's version includes in-frame clones alone and lacks a portion of them. Clonal size and the V and J genes are those of that table, whereas D and trimming came from the DNA. This sample has fewer than 200,000 clones, with 84% found just once. V lost 1 base, J lost 8 bases, and 12 bases lay in between. There are 15 residues in the CDR3. Germline V gives CDR1 LGHNA, CDR2 YNFKEQ.

This clonotype was obtained from a man aged 45-65 years who had recovered from COVID-19. Material: PBMCs or T cells enriched from blood (not recorded which). The chain carries TRBV4-2 and TRBJ1-6; D unclear. The CDR3 region is CASSQVAARDSPLHF. In nucleotides, the CDR3 is TGTGCCAGCAGCCAAGTGGCAGCCCGGGATTCACCCCTCCACTTT.